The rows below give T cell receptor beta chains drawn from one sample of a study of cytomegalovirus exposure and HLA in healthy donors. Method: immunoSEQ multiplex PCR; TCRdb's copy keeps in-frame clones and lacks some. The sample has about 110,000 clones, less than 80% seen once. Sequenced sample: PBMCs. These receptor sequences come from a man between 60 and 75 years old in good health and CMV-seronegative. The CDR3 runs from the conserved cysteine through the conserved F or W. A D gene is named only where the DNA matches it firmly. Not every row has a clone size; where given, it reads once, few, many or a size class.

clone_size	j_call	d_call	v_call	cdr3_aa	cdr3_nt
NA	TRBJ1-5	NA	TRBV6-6	CAIGMAGGTGPQHF	TGTGCCATCGGGATGGCGGGCGGAACCGGGCCCCAGCATTTT
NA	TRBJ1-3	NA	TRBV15	CATSRGGAGSLSGNTIYF	TGTGCCACCAGCAGGGGGGGGGCAGGGAGCTTGTCTGGAAACACCATATATTTT
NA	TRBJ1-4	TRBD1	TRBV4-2	CASSQEYRQGAREKLFF	TGTGCCAGCAGCCAAGAATATAGACAGGGGGCGCGGGAAAAACTGTTTTTT
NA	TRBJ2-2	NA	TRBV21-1	CASSSQNLRAGFDTGELFF	TGTGCCAGCAGCTCCCAAAACCTTAGGGCAGGGTTCGACACCGGGGAGCTGTTTTTT
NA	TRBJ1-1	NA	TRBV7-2	CASSPNGGTEAFF	TGTGCCAGCAGTCCTAACGGGGGCACTGAAGCTTTCTTT
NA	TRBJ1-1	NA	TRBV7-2	CASSFRSSTTEAFF	TGTGCCAGCAGCTTTCGGAGCTCGACCACTGAAGCTTTCTTT
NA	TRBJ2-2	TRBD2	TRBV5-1	CASSLALRGGQGELFF	TGCGCCAGCAGCCTAGCCCTACGGGGGGGCCAGGGGGAGCTGTTTTTT
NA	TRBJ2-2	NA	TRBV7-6	CASSFPGHENTGELFF	TGTGCCAGCAGCTTTCCAGGACACGAGAACACCGGGGAGCTGTTTTTT
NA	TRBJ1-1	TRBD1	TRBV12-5	CASAGQGFTEAFF	TGTGCTAGTGCCGGACAGGGTTTCACTGAAGCTTTCTTT
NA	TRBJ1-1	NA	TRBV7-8	CASSLRLNTEAFF	TGTGCCAGCAGTCTCCGTCTGAACACTGAAGCTTTCTTT
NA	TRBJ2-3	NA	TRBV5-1	CASSLVAGMTNTQYF	TGCGCCAGCAGCTTGGTGGCGGGGATGACGAATACGCAGTATTTT
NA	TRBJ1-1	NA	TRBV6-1	CAHSFGNTEAFF	TGTGCCCATAGTTTCGGGAACACTGAAGCTTTCTTT
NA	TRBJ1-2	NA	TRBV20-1	CSARWQSGYTF	TGCAGTGCTAGGTGGCAAAGTGGCTACACCTTC
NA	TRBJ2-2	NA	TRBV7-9	CASSIGTNTGELFF	TGTGCCAGCAGCATAGGTACGAACACCGGGGAGCTGTTTTTT
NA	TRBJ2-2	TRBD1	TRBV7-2	CASRQTGTGLNTGELFF	TGTGCCAGCAGACAGACTGGGACAGGGCTGAACACCGGGGAGCTGTTTTTT
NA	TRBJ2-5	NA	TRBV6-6	CASSYGGVQETQYF	TGTGCCAGCAGTTACGGAGGGGTTCAAGAGACCCAGTACTTC
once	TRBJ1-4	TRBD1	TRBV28	CASSRPDRGYGEKLFF	TGTGCCAGCAGTCGTCCTGACAGGGGGTACGGTGAAAAACTGTTTTTT
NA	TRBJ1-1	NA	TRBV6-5	CASSTVIRLATEAFF	TGTGCCAGCAGTACTGTTATAAGACTCGCCACTGAAGCTTTCTTT
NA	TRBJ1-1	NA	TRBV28	CASSPRTLNTEAFF	TGTGCCAGCAGTCCGAGGACACTGAACACTGAAGCTTTCTTT
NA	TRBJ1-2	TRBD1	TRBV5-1	CASSLTTGTYGYTF	TGCGCCAGCAGCCTGACGACAGGGACCTATGGCTACACCTTC
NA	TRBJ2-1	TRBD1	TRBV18	CASSPPWTGREQFF	TGTGCCAGCTCACCACCGTGGACAGGGCGTGAGCAGTTCTTC
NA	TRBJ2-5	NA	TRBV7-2	CASSLGPSQETQYF	TGTGCCAGCAGCTTAGGGCCTAGCCAAGAGACCCAGTACTTC
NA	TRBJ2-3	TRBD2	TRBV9	CASTPRGGSGLGQGTQYF	TGTGCCAGCACCCCCCGGGGTGGATCAGGACTAGGCCAGGGTACGCAGTATTTT
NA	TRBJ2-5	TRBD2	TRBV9	CASSSSGGRKGETQYF	TGTGCCAGCAGCTCGAGCGGGGGCCGAAAAGGGGAGACCCAGTACTTC
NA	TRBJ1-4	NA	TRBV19	CASSIDPGTNEKLFF	TGTGCCAGTAGTATAGACCCGGGAACTAATGAAAAACTGTTTTTT